A single sample gave rise to the 12 T cell receptor beta chains below, sequenced in a study of blood T cell repertoires in COVID-19. Libraries were prepared by immunoSEQ multiplex PCR; TCRdb keeps only in-frame clonotypes and omits some of them. The profile shows 100,000 to 120,000 clones, 85% of them singletons. Sequencing was performed on peripheral blood. These receptors were taken from a human donor in a cohort sampled during active COVID-19.

The chain employs TRBV7-3 and TRBJ1-1, with a tentative D call TRBD1 (6 bases). The CDR3 is 12 residues long. Germline V gene sequence: CDR1 SGHTA, CDR2 FQGTGA. Trimming cost V 4 bases and J 10 bases, with 13 bases left between them. CDR3 amino acids: CASSSAQGVAFF. The CDR3 nucleotides are TGTGCCAGCAGCTCGGCACAGGGAGTAGCTTTCTTT.

V is TRBV5-1 and J is TRBJ2-2, with D possibly being TRBD1 (6 bases). There are 16 residues in the CDR3. V dropped 4 bases and J dropped 1 base, with 14 bases sitting between them. Germline CDR1 SGHRS, CDR2 YFSETQ. The CDR3 here is CASSPTVQGNTGELFF. The CDR3, as DNA: TGCGCCAGCAGCCCGACCGTACAGGGGAACACCGGGGAGCTGTTTTTT.

The genes are TRBV2 and TRBJ1-5; no firm D call. The CDR3 runs to 17 residues. Germline CDR1 SNHLY, CDR2 FYNNEI. Trimming removed 0 bases from V and 2 bases from J, with 14 bases in between. CDR3 residues: CASSEALYDGGNQPQHF. As DNA, the CDR3 is TGTGCCAGCAGTGAAGCGCTTTATGACGGGGGCAATCAGCCCCAGCATTTT.

J is TRBJ2-3 and V is TRBV7-2, with a weak D call TRBD2 (5 bases). Trimming left V 3 bases short and J 0 bases short, with 13 bases between. The CDR3 runs 16 residues. Germline V gene data show CDR1 as SGHTA and CDR2 as FQGNSA. CDR3 bases: TGTGCCAGCAGCTTGCCTAGGACTTCTAGCACAGATACGCAGTATTTT. This translates into CASSLPRTSSTDTQYF.

In DNA, the CDR3 is TGCGCCAGCAGCTTGGAAGAGTCAGGGGGCCATGGCTACACCTTC. This gives the protein CASSLEESGGHGYTF. The J gene is TRBJ1-2, the V gene TRBV5-1; 8 positions agree with TRBD1. The CDR3 runs to 15 residues. CDR1 and CDR2 from the germline V gene are SGHRS and YFSETQ. V dropped 0 bases and J dropped 6; count of bases not matched to a gene: 7.

The chain joins TRBV6-2 or TRBV6-3 to TRBJ1-1; 8 nucleotides agree with TRBD1. Germline lookup yields CDR1 MNHEY and CDR2 SVGEGT. V trimming: 6 bases; J trimming: 0 bases; junction bases outside the gene matches: 9. This CDR3 is 16 amino acids long. The CDR3 loop reads CASSSDRGSVNTEAFF. The CDR3 DNA sequence: TGTGCCAGCAGCTCCGACAGGGGTTCGGTGAACACTGAAGCTTTCTTT.

A few counts support this clone. This chain uses TRBV9 with TRBJ2-7; D is perhaps TRBD2 (6 bases). The V gene's germline CDR1 is SGDLS and CDR2 YYNGEE. V was clipped by 5 bases and J by 0 bases, with 12 bases between them. The CDR3 consists of 14 residues. The CDR3 DNA is TGTGCCAGCAGTGCCGGGACTTCCTCCTACGAGCAGTACTTC. Translated, it gives CASSAGTSSYEQYF.

The chain carries TRBV6-5 and TRBJ1-1, with D possibly being TRBD1 (6 bases). The V gene lost 6 bases and the J gene lost 1 base, with 12 bases spanning the gap. The CDR3 is made up of 14 amino acids. Germline CDR1 MNHEY, CDR2 SVGAGI. The CDR3 nucleotides are TGTGCCAGCAGGACCGGACAGACGAACACTGAAGCTTTCTTT. Its protein product is CASRTGQTNTEAFF.

The chain carries TRBV5-5 and TRBJ2-7, with a weak D call TRBD1 (6 bases). The CDR3 covers 12 residues. V was pared by 4 bases and J by 5 bases, with 10 bases between. Germline loops: CDR1 SGHKS, CDR2 YYEKEE (reference sequence). CDR3 coding DNA: TGTGCCAGCAGCAACTGGGACAACGAGCAGTACTTC. It is translated as CASSNWDNEQYF.

This chain links TRBV6-6 with TRBJ2-1; TRBD2 agrees at 10 bases. The trim removed 2 bases at V and 12 bases at J, leaving 1 base unmatched. The CDR3 sequence is 12 residues long. Looked up from germline, CDR1 is MNHNY and CDR2 is SVGAGI (reference sequence). Here the CDR3 DNA reads TGTGCCAGCAGTTACCCTAGCGGGGGGCAGTTCTTC. This sequence encodes CASSYPSGGQFF.

The J gene is TRBJ2-3, the V gene TRBV5-5; 7 nucleotides match TRBD2. Germline assignment: CDR1 SGHKS and CDR2 YYEKEE (reference sequence). Germline trimming cut 4 bases from V and 1 base from J; bases unmatched to any gene: 6. The CDR3 totals 15 residues. The CDR3 nucleotides are TGTGCCAGCAGCATTCAGCTAGCGGGCACAGATACGCAGTATTTT. Translating gives CASSIQLAGTDTQYF.

This clone was detected only a few times. The V and J genes are TRBV28 and TRBJ1-5, with TRBD1 matching over 11 bases. After removal of 6 bases from V and 3 bases from J, the junction contained 7 bases not matched to a gene. CDR3 length: 16 residues. Germline values: CDR1 MDHEN, CDR2 SYDVKM. CDR3 residues: CASRQDRGPVNQPQHF. The CDR3 DNA follows: TGTGCCAGCAGACAGGACAGGGGGCCGGTCAATCAGCCCCAGCATTTT.